Detailed here is one T cell receptor (beta chain). Its target is unknown. This specimen comes from a study of T cell responses to AZD1222 COVID-19 vaccine. Second-dose intervals near 4 or 12 weeks were combined. The table came from immunoSEQ multiplex PCR; TCRdb's copy has only in-frame clones and leaves some out. The data show around 130,000 clones, 88% seen once. Germline lookup yields CDR1 MNHEY and CDR2 SMNVEV (reference sequence). Trimming stripped 3 bases from V and 2 bases from J, with 8 bases between. This CDR3 is built from 13 residues. Study results and caveats: Across spike, vaccine-associated CD4 TCRs were found, dominant at 160-218 and 743-854.

This chain uses TRBV27 with TRBJ2-7; tentative D call: TRBD1 (6 bases). This receptor was taken from an adult who received the AZD1222 COVID-19 vaccine. Here the sequenced sample was peripheral blood, taken 28 days after the second AZD1222 dose. This chain's CDR3 is CASSLDSTYEQYF. Here the CDR3 DNA reads TGTGCCAGCAGTTTGGACAGCACCTACGAGCAGTACTTC.